The entry below gives a single TCR beta chain sequence along with its context. This entry is derived from a study of shared clonotypes between healthy human individuals. Naive CD8 cells were CD45RO-negative, positively selected for CCR7, excluding terminally differentiated effector memory CD45RA+ cells. Nashville, Tennessee was home to all donors, who were Caucasian adults. Replicate PCRs from sorted subsets contained about 200 ng DNA, which is around 30,000 T cell genomes. Repertoires were generated with immunoSEQ multiplex PCR, while TCRdb's copy carries only in-frame clones and drops some. In the table there are about 2.1 million clones, roughly 95% of which are singletons. J gave up 7 bases and V 0 bases, and 6 bases lay outside the gene matches. The CDR3 covers 15 residues. CDR1 is SEHNR, CDR2 FQNEAQ, per germline (reference sequence).

This receptor was taken from a man between 18 and 29 years old in good health. Some clones in this sample may be carry-over from other donors' samples. The V and J genes are TRBV7-9 and TRBJ2-1; TRBD1 aligns across 7 bases. The sequenced sample consisted of naive CD8+ T cells from PBMCs. The CDR3, as DNA: TGTGCCAGCAGCTTAGCCCAGGGGGTTGAGAATGAGCAGTTCTTC. It codes for CASSLAQGVENEQFF.